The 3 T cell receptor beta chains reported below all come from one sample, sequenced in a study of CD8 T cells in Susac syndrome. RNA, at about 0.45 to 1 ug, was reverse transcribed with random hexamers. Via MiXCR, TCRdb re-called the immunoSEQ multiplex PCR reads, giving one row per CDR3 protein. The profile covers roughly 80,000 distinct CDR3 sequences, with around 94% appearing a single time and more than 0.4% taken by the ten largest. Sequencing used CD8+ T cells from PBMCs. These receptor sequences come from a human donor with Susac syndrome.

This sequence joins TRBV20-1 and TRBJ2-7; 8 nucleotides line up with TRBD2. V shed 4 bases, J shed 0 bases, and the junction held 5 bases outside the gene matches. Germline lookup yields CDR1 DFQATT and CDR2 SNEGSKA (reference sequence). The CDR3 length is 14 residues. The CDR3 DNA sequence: TGCAGTGCTATCGTCCGGGGGGGCTCCTACGAGCAGTACTTC. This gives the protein CSAIVRGGSYEQYF.

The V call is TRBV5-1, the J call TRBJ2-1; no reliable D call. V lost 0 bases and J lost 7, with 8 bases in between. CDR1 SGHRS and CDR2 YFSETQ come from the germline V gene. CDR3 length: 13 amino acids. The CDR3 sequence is CASSLVPVNEQFF. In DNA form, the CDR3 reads TGCGCCAGCAGCTTGGTTCCCGTGAATGAGCAGTTCTTC.

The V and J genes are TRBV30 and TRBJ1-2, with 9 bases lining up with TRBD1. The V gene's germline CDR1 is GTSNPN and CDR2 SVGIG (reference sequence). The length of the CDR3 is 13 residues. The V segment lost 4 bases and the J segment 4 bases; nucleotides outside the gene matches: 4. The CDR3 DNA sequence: TGTGCCTGGACACTGACAGGGGGCTATGGCTACACCTTC. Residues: CAWTLTGGYGYTF.